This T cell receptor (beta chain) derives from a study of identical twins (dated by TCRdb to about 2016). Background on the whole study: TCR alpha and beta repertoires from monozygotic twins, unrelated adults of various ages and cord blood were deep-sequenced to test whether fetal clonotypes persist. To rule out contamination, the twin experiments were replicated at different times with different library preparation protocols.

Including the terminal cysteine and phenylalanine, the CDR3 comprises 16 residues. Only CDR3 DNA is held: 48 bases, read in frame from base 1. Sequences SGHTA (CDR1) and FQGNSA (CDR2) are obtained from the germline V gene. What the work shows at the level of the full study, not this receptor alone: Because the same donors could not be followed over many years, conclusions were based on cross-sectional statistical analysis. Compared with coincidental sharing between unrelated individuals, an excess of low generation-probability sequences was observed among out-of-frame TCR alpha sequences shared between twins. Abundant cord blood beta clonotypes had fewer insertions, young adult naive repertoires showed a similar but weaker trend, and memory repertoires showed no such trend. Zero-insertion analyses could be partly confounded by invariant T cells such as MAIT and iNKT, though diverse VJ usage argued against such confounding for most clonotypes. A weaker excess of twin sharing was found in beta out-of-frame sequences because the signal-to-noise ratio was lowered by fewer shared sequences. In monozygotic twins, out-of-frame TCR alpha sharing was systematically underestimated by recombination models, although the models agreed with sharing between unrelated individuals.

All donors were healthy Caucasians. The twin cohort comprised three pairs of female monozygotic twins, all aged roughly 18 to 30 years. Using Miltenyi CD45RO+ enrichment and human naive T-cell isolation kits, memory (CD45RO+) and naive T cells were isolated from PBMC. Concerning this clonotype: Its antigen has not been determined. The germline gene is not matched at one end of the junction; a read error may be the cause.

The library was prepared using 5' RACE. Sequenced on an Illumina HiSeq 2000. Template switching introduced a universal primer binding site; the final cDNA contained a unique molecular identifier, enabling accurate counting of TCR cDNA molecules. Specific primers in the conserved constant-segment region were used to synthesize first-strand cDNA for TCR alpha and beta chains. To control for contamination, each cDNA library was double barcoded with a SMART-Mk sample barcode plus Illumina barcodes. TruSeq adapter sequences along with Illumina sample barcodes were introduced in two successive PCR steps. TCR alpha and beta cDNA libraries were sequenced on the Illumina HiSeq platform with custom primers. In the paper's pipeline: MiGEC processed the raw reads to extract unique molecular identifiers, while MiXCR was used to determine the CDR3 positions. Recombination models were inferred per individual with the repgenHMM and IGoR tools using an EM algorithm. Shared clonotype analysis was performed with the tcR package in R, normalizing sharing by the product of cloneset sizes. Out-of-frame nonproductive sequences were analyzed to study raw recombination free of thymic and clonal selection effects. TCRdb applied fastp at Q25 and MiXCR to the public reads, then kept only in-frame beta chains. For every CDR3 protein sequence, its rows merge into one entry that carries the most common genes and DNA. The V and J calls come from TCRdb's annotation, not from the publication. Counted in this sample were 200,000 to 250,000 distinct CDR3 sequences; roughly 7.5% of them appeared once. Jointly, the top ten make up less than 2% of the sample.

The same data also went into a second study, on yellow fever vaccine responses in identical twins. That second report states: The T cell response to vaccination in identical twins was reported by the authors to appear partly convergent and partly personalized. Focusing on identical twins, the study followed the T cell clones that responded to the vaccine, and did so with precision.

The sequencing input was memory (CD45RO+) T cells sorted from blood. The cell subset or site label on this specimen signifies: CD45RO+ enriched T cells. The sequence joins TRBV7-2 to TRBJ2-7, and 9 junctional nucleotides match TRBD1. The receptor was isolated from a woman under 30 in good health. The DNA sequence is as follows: TGTGCCAGCAGCTCAGGCGGGGACAGGGCCCTATACGGGCAGTACTTC. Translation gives CASSSGGDRALYGQYF.